This T cell receptor beta chain comes out of a study of blood T cell repertoires in COVID-19 (dated by TCRdb to 2018 to 2021). With respect to the entire study: Samples covering the acute and convalescent phases of COVID-19 were provided by collaborators in the United States, Italy and Spain. The material from the prospective study consisted of cDNA or gDNA derived from T cells, B-cell-depleted T cells, or PBMCs. Subjects who had been exposed to COVID-19, were actively infected with it, or had recovered from it provided the deeply sampled blood TCRbeta repertoires that made up the dataset. The repertoires were made available in a free public database intended to serve as a resource for research on the immune response to SARS-CoV-2. Samples were obtained from the ongoing ImmuneRACE study (first 160 participants) and from some 1,200 subjects provided by 6 global collaborators. Sample metadata almost always included a de-identified subject ID, COVID-19 status, age in years and sex. Where HLA class I and class II types were available, the types were taken from metadata supplied by the sample provider, not from assay-based typing.

This clone was detected a few times. This clone's antigen is unknown. No much larger clone is present one base from it, and per-base qualities are unavailable. The immunoSEQ Assay, a bias-controlled multiplex PCR, was used to amplify TCRbeta CDR3 regions from genomic DNA. The paper's data handling went like this. Within the assay, amplification of reference gene primers was used to estimate how many nucleated cells each sample contained. To quantify the absolute abundance of each unique TCRbeta CDR3 rearrangement, sequence reads were collapsed and filtered. For each sample, productive Simpson clonality was calculated as the square root of Simpson's diversity index across productive rearrangements. TCRdb mirrors the immuneACCESS table, restricted to in-frame sequences. Some clones are absent from its copies; in checked studies, under half trace to an unresolved V gene, and the reason for the others is unknown. V and J calls and clone size are those listed in that table; D and trimming were worked out from the DNA. In this sample the table shows 70,000 to 100,000 clones, less than 75% of which occur a single time. 20% to 25% of the sample rests with the top ten.

From the cysteine through the phenylalanine, the CDR3 covers 16 amino acids. The kept DNA is CDR3 alone, 48 bases in frame from the first base. The V end gives up 3 bases and the J end 4 bases, leaving 3 bases in the junction not matched to a gene. Per the germline V gene (reference sequence), LNHDA is the CDR1 and SQIVND is the CDR2. Beyond this particular receptor, the publication reports: The quantity of clinical and demographic metadata differed by source and by participant and was supplied without curation.

Collaborating institutions collected whole blood in K2EDTA tubes following their own protocols. For TCRbeta analysis, collaborator samples were shipped as frozen whole blood, as isolated PBMCs, or as DNA extracted from either sample type. The sequence links TRBV19 to TRBJ2-5; 15 central bases correspond to TRBD2. The TCR comes from a woman aged 55-69 years in a cohort sampled during active or convalescent COVID-19. What was sequenced was peripheral blood. CDR3 reads: CASSMGTSGGRETQYF. The nucleotide sequence reads as follows: TGTGCCAGTAGTATGGGGACTAGCGGGGGGAGAGAGACCCAGTACTTC.